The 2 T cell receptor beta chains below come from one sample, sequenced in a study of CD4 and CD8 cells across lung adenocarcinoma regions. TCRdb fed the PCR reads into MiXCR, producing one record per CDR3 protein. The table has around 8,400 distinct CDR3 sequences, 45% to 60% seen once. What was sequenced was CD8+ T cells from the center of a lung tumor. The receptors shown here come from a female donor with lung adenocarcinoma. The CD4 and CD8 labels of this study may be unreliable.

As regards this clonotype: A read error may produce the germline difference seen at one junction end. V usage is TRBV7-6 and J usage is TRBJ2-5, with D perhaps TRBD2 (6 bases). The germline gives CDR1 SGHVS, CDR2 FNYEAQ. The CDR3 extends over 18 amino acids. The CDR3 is CASSSLKGGGQDKDTQYF. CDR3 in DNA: TGTGCCAGCAGCTCCCTTAAGGGAGGAGGGCAAGACAAAGACACCCAGTACTTC.

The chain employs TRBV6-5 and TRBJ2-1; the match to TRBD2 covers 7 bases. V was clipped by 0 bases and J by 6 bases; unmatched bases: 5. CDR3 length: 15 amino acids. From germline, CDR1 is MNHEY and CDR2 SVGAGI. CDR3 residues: CASSYSTGGANEQFF. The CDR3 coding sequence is TGTGCCAGCAGTTACTCGACGGGAGGAGCCAATGAGCAGTTCTTC.